This T cell receptor (beta chain) was sequenced during a study of blood T cell repertoires in COVID-19. Whole-study context: Samples of COVID-19 (acute and convalescent) were obtained from the United States, Italy and Spain. Sources were T cells, B-cell-depleted T cells, or PBMCs; the material itself was cDNA or gDNA.

In its sample, this clone was seen a few times. In the source study's methods: Reference gene primers were amplified, and this amplification served to estimate nucleated cell counts. TCRdb's copy holds only in-frame clones and misses some; the assay was immunoSEQ multiplex PCR. The DNA gave D and trimming, while V, J and clone size come from that table. The sample carries around 170,000 clones, roughly 90% recorded once. This TCR was recovered from a man aged 45-65 years with acute or convalescent COVID-19. The sequencing input was peripheral blood.

DNA for the CDR3: TGTGCCATCAGTGGACAGGGGAGCCAGCCCCAGCATTTT. Residues: CAISGQGSQPQHF. The gene calls are TRBV10-3 and TRBJ1-5, with 8 nucleotides matching TRBD1. CDR1 is ENHRY and CDR2 is SYGVKD in the germline V gene. V dropped 4 bases and J dropped 7; count of bases not matched to a gene: 3. The CDR3 loop spans 13 amino acids.